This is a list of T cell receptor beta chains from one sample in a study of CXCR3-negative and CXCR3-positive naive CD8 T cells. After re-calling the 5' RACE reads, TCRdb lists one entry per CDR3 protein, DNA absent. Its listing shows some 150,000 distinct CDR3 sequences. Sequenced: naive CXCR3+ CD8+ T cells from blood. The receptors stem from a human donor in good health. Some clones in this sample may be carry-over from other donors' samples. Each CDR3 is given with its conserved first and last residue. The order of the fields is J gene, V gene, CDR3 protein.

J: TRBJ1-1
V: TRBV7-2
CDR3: CASSSSRLVGANTEAFF

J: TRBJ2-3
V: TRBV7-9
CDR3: CASSFVQGFTDTQYF

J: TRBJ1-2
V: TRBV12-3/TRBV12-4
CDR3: CASSLGQKIANYGYTF

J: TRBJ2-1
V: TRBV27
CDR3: CDSSLATYNEQFF

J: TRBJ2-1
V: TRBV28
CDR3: CASSLLDSGKNEQFF

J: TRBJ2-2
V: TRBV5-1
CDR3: CASSLEIGLANTGELFF

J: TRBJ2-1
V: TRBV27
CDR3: CASGWDRSYNEQFF

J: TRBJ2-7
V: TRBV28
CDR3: CASSLVNTYEQYF

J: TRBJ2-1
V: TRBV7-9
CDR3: CASRGGQGRLWEQFF

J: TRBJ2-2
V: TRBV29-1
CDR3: CSAAGTGSNTGELFF

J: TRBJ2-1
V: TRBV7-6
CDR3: CASSRDNPSVNEQFF

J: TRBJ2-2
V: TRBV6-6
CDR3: CASSYPKGQHTGELFF

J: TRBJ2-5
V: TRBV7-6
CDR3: CASSPRPGIQETQYF

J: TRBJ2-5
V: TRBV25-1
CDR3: CASSEGGGAQTQYF

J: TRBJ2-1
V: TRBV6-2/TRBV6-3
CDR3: CASSYSSSGWDNEQFF

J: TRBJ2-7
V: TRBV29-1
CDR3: CSVTASAEQYF

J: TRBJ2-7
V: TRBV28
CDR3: CASRRDRGAYEQYF

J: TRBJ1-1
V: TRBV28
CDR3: CASSFARTEAFF

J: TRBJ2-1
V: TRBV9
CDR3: CASSLLGMGYDEQFF

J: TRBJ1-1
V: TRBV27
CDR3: CASNPGGPKGTAFF

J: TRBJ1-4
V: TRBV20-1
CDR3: CSALGTNVEKLFF

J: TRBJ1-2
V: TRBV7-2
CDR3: CASSPRQGEDGYTF

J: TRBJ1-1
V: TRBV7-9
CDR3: CASSFQRTEAFF

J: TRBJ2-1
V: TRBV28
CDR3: CASSLGQGGGQFF

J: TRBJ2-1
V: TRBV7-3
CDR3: CASSPGLAGGPSWNEQFF

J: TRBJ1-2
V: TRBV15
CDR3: CATGGTNYGYTF

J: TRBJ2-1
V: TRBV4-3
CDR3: CASSQGRGSSYNEQFF

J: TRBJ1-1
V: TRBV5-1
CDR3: CASSDGPEAFF

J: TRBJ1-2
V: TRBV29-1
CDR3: CSVEWPQGYGYTF

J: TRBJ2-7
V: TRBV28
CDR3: CASSSWDSHEQYF

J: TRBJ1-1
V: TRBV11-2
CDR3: CASSPPYNTEAFF

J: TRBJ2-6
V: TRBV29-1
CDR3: CSVEESSGANVLTF

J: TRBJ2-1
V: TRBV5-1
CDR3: CASKPGLADYNEQLF

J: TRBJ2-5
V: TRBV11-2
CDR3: CASSRKETQYF

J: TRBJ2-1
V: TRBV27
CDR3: CASRPAQSSYNEQFF

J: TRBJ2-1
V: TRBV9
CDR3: CASSVAGAGRYNEQFF

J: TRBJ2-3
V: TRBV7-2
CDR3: CASLEGLSTDTQYF

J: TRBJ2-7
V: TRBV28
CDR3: CASIRGQGYDEQYF

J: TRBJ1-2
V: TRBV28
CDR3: CASTKLSLGGAHPGYTF

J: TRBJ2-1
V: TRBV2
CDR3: CASSEASYNEQFF

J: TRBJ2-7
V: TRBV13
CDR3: CASSLEDRVLVEQYF

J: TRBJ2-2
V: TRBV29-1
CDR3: CQAGSAGELFF

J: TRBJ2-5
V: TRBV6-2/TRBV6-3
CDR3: CASRPSGQETQYF

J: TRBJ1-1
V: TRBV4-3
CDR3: CASSQLGAGPEAFF

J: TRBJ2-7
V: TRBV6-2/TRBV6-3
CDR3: CASSYYGQGAVYEQYF

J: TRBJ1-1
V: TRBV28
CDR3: CASSLGRGPNTEAFF